A selection of T cell receptor beta chains follows, all from one sample in a study of T cells after yellow fever vaccination. One entry per CDR3 protein results from TCRdb running MiXCR on the 5' RACE reads. The sample lists 200,000 to 300,000 distinct CDR3 sequences, about 7% occurring once. Here the sequenced sample was CD4+ T cells sorted from PBMCs, taken 15 days after the yellow fever booster vaccination. These receptors all come from a young man who received the YFV17D yellow fever vaccine. CDR3s include the opening cysteine and the closing phenylalanine or tryptophan. D genes are given only for firm matches. Size is omitted from some rows. Given values are once, few, many or a class for expanded clones.

clone size	V gene	D gene	J gene	CDR3 DNA	CDR3 protein
few	TRBV5-1	TRBD2	TRBJ2-3	TGCGCCAGCAGCCCGAGACTAGCGGGCACAGATACGCAGTATTTT	CASSPRLAGTDTQYF
-	TRBV20-1	-	TRBJ1-1	TGCAGTGCCACTGAGGGGACCAGTCGGAAGAACACTGAAGCTTTCTTT	CSATEGTSRKNTEAFF
-	TRBV6-5	TRBD2	TRBJ2-1	TGTGCCAGCAGTTACTCGAGTCCGACTAGCCCGGCAAGATACAATGAGCAGTTCTTC	CASSYSSPTSPARYNEQFF
-	TRBV7-2	-	TRBJ2-4	TGTGCCGGCAGCTTAGATGGGGGAGGAGGCGGAAACATTCAGTACTTC	CAGSLDGGGGGNIQYF
few	TRBV11-3	-	TRBJ2-7	TGTGCCAGCAGCTTAGTCGCGGGGGCGGGCCCGGTCTACGAGCAGTACTTC	CASSLVAGAGPVYEQYF
many	TRBV7-6	TRBD1	TRBJ2-5	TGTGCCAGCAGCCCAACGACAGGGACGGAGACCCAGTACTTC	CASSPTTGTETQYF
-	TRBV5-1	-	TRBJ2-1	TGCGCCAGCGGGCAAGGTTACGGTGAGCAGTTCTTC	CASGQGYGEQFF
-	TRBV28	TRBD1	TRBJ1-1	TGTGCCACAGGGGGCTGGAACACTGAAGCTTTCTTT	CATGGWNTEAFF
-	TRBV7-2	-	TRBJ2-3	TGTGCCAGCAGCCCCCCCTTCCTACCGCCAGATACGCAGTATTTT	CASSPPFLPPDTQYF
few	TRBV4-3	TRBD1	TRBJ2-1	TGCGCCAGCAGCCGAATGGACAGGGGGGGTGAGCAGTTCTTC	CASSRMDRGGEQFF
-	TRBV7-2	-	TRBJ1-2	TGTGCCAGCAGCTTAGGTTGGCAGAACTATGGCTACACCTTC	CASSLGWQNYGYTF
many	TRBV6-2/TRBV6-3	-	TRBJ2-7	TGTGCCAGCAGTTTTGGTTTCCACGAGCAGTACTTC	CASSFGFHEQYF
many	TRBV20-1	TRBD1	TRBJ2-2	TGCAGTGCTAGAGGGACAGGGGGCTCCGGGGAGCTGTTTTTT	CSARGTGGSGELFF
many	TRBV7-2	-	TRBJ1-2	TGTGCCAGCAGCTTAGTGTTGGTAGGGCACTATGGCTACACCTTC	CASSLVLVGHYGYTF
many	TRBV7-2	TRBD1	TRBJ2-1	TGTGCCAGCAGCTTAGGGGGCGGACAGGGTCCCTTCAATGAGCAGTTCTTC	CASSLGGGQGPFNEQFF
many	TRBV12-3/TRBV12-4	-	TRBJ2-7	TGTGCCAGCCTCAAGGGTGCCGAGCAGTACTTC	CASLKGAEQYF
few	TRBV5-1	-	TRBJ2-1	TGCGCCAGCAGCTTGGTAGAGGCAATGGTGGTCTTC	CASSLVEAMVVF
many	TRBV12-3/TRBV12-4	-	TRBJ2-4	TGTGCCAGCACCACGTGGGGGTTAGCCAAAAACATTCAGTACTTC	CASTTWGLAKNIQYF
-	TRBV25-1	-	TRBJ2-3	TGTGCCAGCAGTGCAAGAATTGGGCCGCAGTATTTT	CASSARIGPQYF
many	TRBV10-3	-	TRBJ1-2	TGTGCCATCACCCTAGGGGACAAGCTTAAGACGTCCATGGCCTTC	CAITLGDKLKTSMAF
-	TRBV20-1	TRBD1	TRBJ2-1	TGCAGTGCTAAGTGGGACAGCCTCTCCTACAATGAGCAGTTCTTC	CSAKWDSLSYNEQFF
many	TRBV5-1	-	TRBJ2-3	TGCGCCAGCATCTCTGAGTTACGGGACACAGATACGCAGTATTTT	CASISELRDTDTQYF